This entry features one TCR beta chain sequence. No antigen is known for it. One end of the junction varies from germline; a read error may be responsible. Each donor gave one peripheral blood draw, averaging roughly 100 mL, which was collected into heparinised tubes. Using a panel that included CD45RO, CCR7, CD25, CD127, CD95 and CD27, naive, central memory, regulatory and stem cell-like memory CD4+ T cells were sorted on a BD FACSAria II. All sorted populations exceeded 95% purity. PBMCs were isolated right away by Lymphoprep density gradient centrifugation and were stained directly, without culture. So that batch effects would be minimized, each experiment stained and sorted samples in pairs, pairing one healthy donor with one patient. This entry is derived from a study of beta chain features in type 1 diabetes (dated by TCRdb to 2016 to 2019). Regarding the study in general: No differences in mean age, gender distribution, total cell number or subset yield were found between patients and healthy donors. A total of some 100,000,000 sorted cells were examined across all samples, and a strong correlation was observed between cell number per subset and RNA yield. In the study, TCRB repertoires of sorted circulating CD4+ T cell subsets from recently diagnosed type 1 diabetes patients were compared with those of matched healthy donors. Regulatory and stem cell-like memory subsets were obtained from only 8 patients and roughly eight healthy donors, while naive and central memory subsets were obtained from all 30 or so donors.

Beyond this particular receptor, the publication reports: Sequencing cDNA rather than genomic DNA could over-represent highly expressing activated cells, although activation and CD3 levels did not differ between groups. The naive, central memory and regulatory TCRB repertoires appeared to resemble one another more closely among patients than among healthy donors. PCR might favor shorter templates, but patient and control samples were amplified and corrected together, so any skew would affect both groups equally. At VDJ recombination sites, patients with type 1 diabetes made fewer insertions and deleted more nucleotides, a pattern implying thymic rearrangement abnormalities. Because the HLA sub-analyses included only small numbers of individuals, any influence of HLA type on TCRB rearrangement was left unresolved. In all four CD4+ subsets, TCRB CDR3 length was moderately but significantly shorter in type 1 diabetes patients.

The CDR3 sequence holds 13 residues, the cysteine and phenylalanine included. The read is trimmed to its CDR3 DNA, 39 bases read in frame from base 1. CDR1 is given as GTSNPN and CDR2 as SVGIG, both from the germline V gene (reference sequence). The entire amount of isolated RNA was reverse transcribed using the High Capacity cDNA Reverse Transcription Kit, so the sequenced TCRB transcripts were expressed ones. Naive, central memory and regulatory T cell samples underwent deep immunoSEQ sequencing, averaging roughly 3.3 million total reads per sample. After sorted cells were lysed in RLT buffer, RNA was extracted with DNase-treated RNeasy Micro or Mini kits, with the choice depending on cell number. Each cell subset was processed on its own to prevent cross-contamination, while patient and healthy donor samples were processed together. The immunoSEQ multiplex PCR was used to amplify TCRB sequences from cDNA, generating 87-bp fragments that spanned the CDR3 region. Amplicons were sequenced on the Illumina HiSeq platform. On the study's bioinformatics: Synthetic template baselines were used to correct PCR bias computationally, reads within Hamming distance 2 were collapsed together, and singletons that could not be merged were discarded. Reads were aligned against IMGT to assign V, D and J genes, CDR3 length and insertions or deletions at six rearrangement sites. Clonotype counts were normalized to sorted cell number within each subset before computing true diversity and Gini coefficients with the tcR R package. The overlap coefficient, calculated on TCRB nucleotide sequences, was used to measure repertoire sharing. Out-of-frame TCRB sequences from naive cells were analyzed as a proxy for the pre-selection repertoire. Imported from immuneACCESS, the table was reduced by TCRdb to in-frame sequences with V and J called. These copies leave out some clones; in studies compared against another copy, an unresolved V gene accounts for under half, and the cause of the remainder is not known. That table supplies the V and J calls and clone size; D and trimming were determined from the DNA. The sample yields 350,000 to 400,000 clones; roughly 15% were counted once. Under 0.02% of the sample belongs to the ten largest clones.

The receptor was derived from a woman younger than 30 in good health. The rearranged chain carries TRBV30 and TRBJ2-1; 12 nucleotides in the junction match TRBD2. The sample was naive CD4+ T cells from blood. The cell subset or site label, read with the paper, signifies: true naive CD4+ T cells. In nucleotides, the sequence is TGTGCCTGGAGTACCCAACTAGCGGGAGGCCTGGTCTTC. Its product reads: CAWSTQLAGGLVF.